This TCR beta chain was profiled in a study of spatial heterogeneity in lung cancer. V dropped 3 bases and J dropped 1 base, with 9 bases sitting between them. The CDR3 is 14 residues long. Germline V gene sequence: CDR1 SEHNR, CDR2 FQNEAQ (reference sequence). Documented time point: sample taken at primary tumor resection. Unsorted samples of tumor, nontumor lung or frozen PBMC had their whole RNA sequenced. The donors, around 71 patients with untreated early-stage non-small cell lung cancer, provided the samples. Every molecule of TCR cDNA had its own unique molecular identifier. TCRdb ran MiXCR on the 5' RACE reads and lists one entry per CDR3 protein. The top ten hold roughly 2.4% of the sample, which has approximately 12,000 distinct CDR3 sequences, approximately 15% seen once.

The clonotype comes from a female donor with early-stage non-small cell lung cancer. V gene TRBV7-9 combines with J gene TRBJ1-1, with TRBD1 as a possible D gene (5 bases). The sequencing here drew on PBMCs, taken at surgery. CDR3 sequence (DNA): TGTGCCAGCAGCTTGGGACTCTGGAACACTGAAGCTTTCTTT. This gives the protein CASSLGLWNTEAFF. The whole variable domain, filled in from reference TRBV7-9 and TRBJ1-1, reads DTGVSQNPRHKITKRGQNVTFRCDPISEHNRLYWYRQTLGQGPEFLTYFQNEAQLEKSRLLSDRFSAERPKGSFSTLEIQRTEQGDSAMYLCASSLGLWNTEAFFGQGTRLTVV.